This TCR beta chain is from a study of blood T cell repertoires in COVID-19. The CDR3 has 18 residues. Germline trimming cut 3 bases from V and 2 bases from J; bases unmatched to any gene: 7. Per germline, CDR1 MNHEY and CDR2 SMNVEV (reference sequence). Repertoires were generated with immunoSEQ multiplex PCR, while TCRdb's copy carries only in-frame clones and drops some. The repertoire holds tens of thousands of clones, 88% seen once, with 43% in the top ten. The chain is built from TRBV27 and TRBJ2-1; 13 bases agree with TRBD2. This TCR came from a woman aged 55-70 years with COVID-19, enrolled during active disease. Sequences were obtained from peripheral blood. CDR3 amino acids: CASSFPGLAGFPYNEQFF. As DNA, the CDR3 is TGTGCCAGCAGTTTCCCGGGACTAGCGGGGTTTCCCTACAATGAGCAGTTCTTC.